The source of this T cell receptor (beta chain) is a study of T-cell reconstitution after alpha-beta-depleted transplantation in children. Study-wide findings and caveats: The authors attributed T-cell counts and diversity one year after transplant mostly to newly produced T cells. Several hundred expanded graft clones reportedly were the source of alpha-beta T cells about two months after transplant. Elevated TCRbeta diversity at day 60 was traced, in some patients, to surviving recipient T cells and thymic progenitors.

The V end was cut by 9 bases, the J end by 10 bases, with 30 bases between. The CDR3 is 17 amino acids. Per the germline V gene, CDR1 is LNHDA and CDR2 is SQIVND (reference sequence). Unique molecular identifiers were incorporated during preparation of the TCRbeta library. Via MiXCR, TCRdb re-called the PCR reads, giving one row per CDR3 protein. The table records about a million distinct CDR3 sequences, about 29% of them present only once. As concerns this clonotype: Its antigen is currently unknown.

The chain couples TRBV19 to TRBJ2-2; possible D gene TRBD2, 6 bases. The sequence was obtained from a boy younger than two who had a stem cell transplant for SCID, so the T cells may come from the graft donor. Sequenced here: PBMCs, mostly from graft donor cells, sampled 360 days after TCRalphabeta/CD19-depleted stem cell transplant. In DNA form, the CDR3 reads TGTGCCAGCGAGCCGGGAGCCCGAACTCAAGGTGGAGTGGAGCTGTTTTTT. This codes for CASEPGARTQGGVELFF. Full variable domain (remainder filled in from reference TRBV19 and TRBJ2-2): DGGITQSPKYLFRKEGQNVTLSCEQNLNHDAMYWYRQDPGQGLRLIYYSQIVNDFQKGDIAEGYSVSREKKESFPLTVTSAQKNPTAFYLCASEPGARTQGGVELFFGEGSRLTVL.